A single sample gave rise to the 4 T cell receptor beta chains below, sequenced in a study of sequential checkpoint blockade in melanoma. Treatment denoted: randomized to nivolumab then ipilimumab (arm A) or the reverse (arm B). Clones were read by immunoSEQ multiplex PCR, and TCRdb kept only the in-frame ones, dropping some. The table shows around 25,000 clones, with more than 75% occurring only once. The sequencing used CD8+ T cells sorted from blood (inferred from file names), collected from a patient given nivolumab and ipilimumab in sequence. The receptors were gathered from a human donor with melanoma.

This chain links TRBV19 with TRBJ2-5; TRBD1 aligns across 8 bases. Trimming took 3 bases from V and 5 from J; bases not matched to a gene: 2. CDR1 and CDR2 (germline): LNHDA, SQIVND (reference sequence). CDR3 length: 13 residues. CDR3 residues: CASSMTGEETQYF. The CDR3 bases are TGTGCCAGTAGTATGACAGGGGAGGAGACCCAGTACTTC. Looking up the rest from reference TRBV19 and TRBJ2-5 gives the full variable domain: DGGITQSPKYLFRKEGQNVTLSCEQNLNHDAMYWYRQDPGQGLRLIYYSQIVNDFQKGDIAEGYSVSREKKESFPLTVTSAQKNPTAFYLCASSMTGEETQYFGPGTRLLVL.

The gene calls are TRBV6-1 and TRBJ2-5, with TRBD2 identical over 16 bases. Per the germline V gene, CDR1 is MNHNS and CDR2 is SASEGT. The CDR3 covers 17 residues. The J segment lost 6 bases and the V segment lost 4 bases, leaving 8 bases of the junction unmatched. CDR3 sequence: CASSVGLAGGKTQTQYF. The CDR3 coding sequence is TGTGCCAGCAGTGTGGGACTAGCGGGAGGGAAGACACAGACCCAGTACTTC.

The genes are TRBV18 and TRBJ2-7; TRBD2 is a possible D gene (6 bases). CDR3 length: 15 residues. V lost 0 bases, J lost 7 bases, and 16 bases lay in between. The germline CDR1 and CDR2 sequences are KGHSH and LQKENI. CDR3 protein: CASSPPSAGSEEQYF. The CDR3 bases are TGTGCCAGCTCACCACCTTCGGCGGGGAGCGAGGAGCAGTACTTC.

The chain links TRBV5-6 to TRBJ1-2, with 11 bases identical to TRBD1. Germline CDR1 SGHDT, CDR2 YYEEEE. Unmatched junction bases numbered 6, after V lost 0 bases and J lost 8 bases. CDR3 length: 15 amino acids. CDR3 protein: CASSLGPGQGVGYTF. The CDR3 DNA follows: TGTGCCAGCAGCTTGGGTCCGGGACAGGGGGTAGGCTACACCTTC. Looking up the rest from reference TRBV5-6 and TRBJ1-2 gives the full variable domain: DAGVTQSPTHLIKTRGQQVTLRCSPKSGHDTVSWYQQALGQGPQFIFQYYEEEERQRGNFPDRFSGHQFPNYSSELNVNALLLGDSALYLCASSLGPGQGVGYTFGSGTRLTVV.